This entry describes one TCR beta chain. Its specificity is not known. The data were obtained in a study of tumor and adjacent non-tumor tissue in lung cancer. The germline V gene encodes CDR1 MNHNS and CDR2 SASEGT. V lost 6 bases to trimming and J lost 5 bases, with 17 bases between them. CDR3 size: 15 residues. Study results and limitations: In normal lung, the top 100 clones were significantly more dominant than in tumor.

This sample's RNA came from whole unsorted tissue. TCRbeta libraries were built with three rounds of nested PCR, modified from ARM-PCR. MiXCR, applied by TCRdb to the multiplex PCR reads, yields one record per CDR3 protein. Among about 79,000 distinct CDR3 sequences listed, around 70% were seen once. The sequenced sample consisted of lung tumor tissue. The sequence was obtained from a middle-aged woman with non-small cell lung cancer. The chain joins TRBV6-1 to TRBJ2-1; D perhaps matches TRBD2 (7 bases). The CDR3 region is CASRTPAGADNEQFF. The CDR3 DNA sequence: TGTGCCAGCAGAACACCGGCGGGGGCGGACAATGAGCAGTTCTTC.